One and the same sample provided the 22 T cell receptor beta chains below, sequenced in a study of identical twins. In TCRdb, the 5' RACE reads were re-called with MiXCR into one record per CDR3 protein. The sample lists 120,000 to 150,000 distinct CDR3 sequences; under 4.5% were seen once. Sequencing input: memory T cells sorted from blood. The receptor source for this set is a young man in good health.

There are many counts of this clonotype. The chain employs TRBV25-1 and TRBJ2-2; D is possibly TRBD1 or TRBD2 (6 bases each). Per the germline V gene, CDR1 is MGHDK and CDR2 is SYGVNS. Trimming cost V 5 bases and J 7 bases, with 11 bases left between them. The CDR3 loop spans 13 amino acids. The chain's CDR3 is CASSRGAVGELFF. CDR3 DNA: TGTGCCAGCAGTAGGGGGGCAGTCGGGGAGCTGTTTTTT.

Concerning this clonotype: One base away lies a much larger clone, so this may be a sequencing read error. CDR3 region: CASNQEFDEQFF. The CDR3 region has the DNA TGCGCCAGCAACCAAGAGTTCGATGAGCAGTTCTTC. The chain links TRBV4-1 to TRBJ2-1, with D uncertain. CDR1 is MGHRA, CDR2 YSYEKL, per germline. The CDR3 extends over 12 amino acids.

In its sample, this clonotype was seen many times. CDR3 loop: CSASSPSRREGNEQFF. The CDR3 DNA sequence: TGCAGTGCTAGCAGTCCTTCGCGGCGGGAGGGCAATGAGCAGTTCTTC. The chain uses TRBV20-1 and TRBJ2-1; TRBD2 agrees at 9 bases. Trimming cost V 3 bases and J 6 bases; bases outside gene matches: 12. CDR1 is DFQATT and CDR2 is SNEGSKA in the germline V gene (reference sequence). The CDR3 runs to 16 residues.

In this sample, this clonotype turned up many times. The CDR3 DNA follows: TGTGCCAGCAGTCCTACAACAGGGTACAGGTTCTTC. Its translation: CASSPTTGYRFF. This sequence joins TRBV27 and TRBJ2-1, with D maybe TRBD1 (6 bases). The V end lost 5 bases, the J end lost 15 bases, and 17 bases lay between the germline ends. CDR3 length: 12 amino acids. Germline V gives CDR1 MNHEY, CDR2 SMNVEV (reference sequence).

This clonotype was counted many times. This rearrangement joins TRBV7-2 to TRBJ1-1, with a tentative D call TRBD1 (6 bases). V dropped 5 bases and J dropped 8 bases, with 18 bases sitting between them. CDR1 SGHTA and CDR2 FQGNSA come from the germline V gene. The CDR3 is 14 amino acids. Written as DNA, the CDR3 is TGTGCCAGCAGCCCCACCCGGGGGGCGGTGGAAGCTTTCTTT. It specifies CASSPTRGAVEAFF.

This clonotype was counted only a few times. The chain uses TRBV7-9 and TRBJ2-3; maybe TRBD2 (6 bases). The CDR3 consists of 13 residues. Germline CDR1 reads SEHNR; CDR2 reads FQNEAQ (reference sequence). V shed 5 bases and J shed 2 bases, with 8 bases lying between them. CDR3 protein: CASSRGDTDTQYF. The CDR3 nucleotides are TGTGCCAGCAGCCGCGGGGACACAGATACGCAGTATTTT. Complete variable domain (other parts from reference TRBV7-9 and TRBJ2-3): DTGVSQNPRHKITKRGQNVTFRCDPISEHNRLYWYRQTLGQGPEFLTYFQNEAQLEKSRLLSDRFSAERPKGSFSTLEIQRTEQGDSAMYLCASSRGDTDTQYFGPGTRLTVL.

This clonotype was picked up many times. The chain uses TRBV12-3 or TRBV12-4 and TRBJ1-1; 12 nucleotides line up with TRBD1. The length of the CDR3 is 15 residues. After removal of 1 base from V and 7 bases from J, the junction contained 4 bases not matched to a gene. The CDR3 spells CASSLVGQGADEAFF. The DNA for the CDR3 is TGTGCCAGCAGTTTAGTGGGACAGGGGGCAGATGAAGCTTTCTTT.

The rearrangement uses TRBV5-5 and TRBJ2-7; 9 nucleotides agree with TRBD1. The V and J ends lost 0 bases and 5 bases, in that order; junction bases with no gene match: 6. This CDR3 has 15 amino acids. CDR1 is SGHKS, CDR2 YYEKEE, per germline (reference sequence). The CDR3 DNA sequence: TGTGCCAGCAGCTTGGTTACAGGGGGCTGGAACGAGCAGTACGTC. This encodes CASSLVTGGWNEQYV.

This clonotype showed up many times. V is TRBV4-1 and J is TRBJ2-1, with D hard to call. This CDR3 has 16 amino acids. The V end was cut by 0 bases, the J end by 6 bases, with 15 bases between. Germline lookup yields CDR1 MGHRA and CDR2 YSYEKL. The CDR3 reads CASSQDVGSVGNEQFF. As DNA, the CDR3 is TGCGCCAGCAGCCAAGATGTAGGAAGCGTCGGCAATGAGCAGTTCTTC.

This clonotype was seen repeatedly, ten times or more. This chain connects TRBV11-3 to TRBJ1-5; possibly TRBD1 for D (6 bases). The germline CDR1 and CDR2 sequences are SGHNT and YENEEA. This CDR3 has 16 amino acids. Between the trimmed V and J ends, which lost 5 bases and 3 bases, there was a span of 17 bases. The CDR3, as DNA: TGTGCCAGCAGCCAATACACAGGGATAAACAATCAGCCCCAGCATTTT. It specifies CASSQYTGINNQPQHF.

This clonotype was detected ten times or more. The chain employs TRBV20-1 and TRBJ1-3, with D possibly matching TRBD1 (5 bases). The CDR3 has 13 amino acids. Germline loops: CDR1 DFQATT, CDR2 SNEGSKA (reference sequence). Between the trimmed V and J ends, which lost 3 bases and 4 bases, there was a span of 10 bases. CDR3 residues: CSASKTAGNTIYF. CDR3 nucleotides: TGCAGTGCTAGTAAGACAGCCGGAAACACCATATATTTT.

The sample holds many counts of this clonotype. One end of the junction is discordant with germline, which a read error may explain. The DNA of the CDR3 is TGTGCCAGCACCGGGGGAAGGTTGCACTTC. Its translation is CASTGGRLHF. This chain connects TRBV28 to TRBJ2-7, with a possible D match to TRBD2 (6 bases). The CDR3 has 10 amino acids. Germline loops: CDR1 MDHEN, CDR2 SYDVKM. The entire variable domain, with the rest obtained from reference TRBV28 and TRBJ2-7, is as follows: DVKVTQSSRYLVKRTGEKVFLECVQDMDHENMFWYRQDPGLGLRLIYFSYDVKMKEKGDIPEGYSVSREKKERFSLILESASTNQTSMYLCASTGGRLHFGPGTRLTVT.

There are many counts of this clonotype. The chain has TRBV20-1 and TRBJ1-4; no clear D gene. CDR3 length equals 13 residues. V was clipped by 3 bases and J by 8 bases, with 13 bases between them. Germline assignment: CDR1 DFQATT and CDR2 SNEGSKA (reference sequence). The CDR3 bases are TGCAGTGCTAGGGCAGAGCATGGGGAAAAACTGTTTTTT. It specifies CSARAEHGEKLFF.

This clonotype has a handful of counts. This chain joins TRBV5-1 and TRBJ1-1; D may be TRBD1 (5 bases). The length of the CDR3 is 14 residues. Between the trimmed V and J ends, which lost 2 bases and 3 bases, there was a span of 11 bases. CDR1 and CDR2 from the germline V gene are SGHRS and YFSETQ. Here the CDR3 DNA reads TGCGCCAGCAGCTTCGGAAGAGGGGACACTGAAGCTTTCTTT. Residues: CASSFGRGDTEAFF.

In its sample, this clonotype was seen many times. The V call is TRBV12-3 or TRBV12-4, the J call TRBJ2-1; TRBD1 aligns across 7 bases. The length of the CDR3 is 14 residues. Losses at the gene ends were 5 bases for V and 7 bases for J; bases not matched to a gene: 8. In nucleotides, the CDR3 is TGTGCCAGCAGTGTTACAGGGGCTAGAAATGAGCAGTTCTTC. Residues: CASSVTGARNEQFF.

At least ten counts were recorded for this clonotype. The chain joins TRBV10-3 to TRBJ2-7; D perhaps matches TRBD1 (5 bases). The germline V gene has CDR1 ENHRY and CDR2 SYGVKD. V lost 10 bases, J lost 1 base, and 11 bases lay in between. The CDR3 is 12 amino acids. The CDR3 here is CATPTVSYEQYF. As DNA, the CDR3 is TGTGCCACCCCGACAGTTTCCTACGAGCAGTACTTC.

The sample holds many counts of this clonotype. The rearrangement links TRBV20-1 to TRBJ2-1; TRBD1 aligns across 9 bases. Unmatched junction bases numbered 3, after V lost 6 bases and J lost 0 bases. In germline, CDR1 is DFQATT, CDR2 SNEGSKA (reference sequence). This CDR3 is 14 amino acids long. CDR3 region: CSAPTGGSYNEQFF. CDR3 nucleotides: TGCAGTGCCCCGACAGGGGGCTCCTACAATGAGCAGTTCTTC.

The V gene is TRBV5-8, the J gene TRBJ2-5, with 14 bases lining up with TRBD2. The J segment lost 5 bases and the V segment lost 9 bases, leaving 15 bases of the junction unmatched. Germline V CDR1 and CDR2: SGHTS, YDEGEE. CDR3 length: 17 residues. The CDR3, as DNA: TGTGCCATCTCACGGGGGACTAGCGGGAGTTCCGAGGAGACCCAGTACTTC. This translates into CAISRGTSGSSEETQYF.

This clonotype appeared many times. J is TRBJ1-3 and V is TRBV2; unclear D gene. This CDR3 contains 15 residues. Trimming shortened V by 5 bases and J by 2 bases, and 13 bases separated the two germline ends. Per germline, CDR1 SNHLY and CDR2 FYNNEI. CDR3 residues: CASSRTPGAGNTIYF. The CDR3 DNA sequence: TGTGCCAGCAGTCGGACGCCCGGTGCTGGAAACACCATATATTTT.

Ten or more counts support this clonotype. The chain recombines TRBV5-1 with TRBJ2-7; D tentatively fits TRBD1 or TRBD2 (5 bases each). The CDR3 runs 13 residues. Trimming removed 5 bases at V and 0 bases at J, with 9 bases between. The germline gives CDR1 SGHRS, CDR2 YFSETQ. For the CDR3, the DNA is TGCGCCAGCAGTCGGGACGGCTCCTACGAGCAGTACTTC. This translates into CASSRDGSYEQYF.

The table lists this clonotype with many counts. This chain links TRBV3-1 with TRBJ1-1; TRBD1 might be the D (5 bases). The CDR3 sequence is 16 residues long. V lost 2 bases, J lost 5 bases, and 18 bases lay in between. CDR1 is LGHDT and CDR2 is YNNKEL in the germline V gene (reference sequence). Here the CDR3 DNA reads TGTGCCAGCAGCCAACGCGTCCCAGCCAGGGTTACTGAAGCTTTCTTT. Residues: CASSQRVPARVTEAFF.

The gene calls are TRBV7-8 and TRBJ1-1; 10 bases agree with TRBD1. CDR3 length equals 18 residues. With 5 bases clipped from V and 0 bases from J, the junction kept 12 bases outside the gene matches. Germline assignment: CDR1 SGHVS and CDR2 FQNEAQ. CDR3 DNA sequence: TGTGCCAGCAGCGAGAGGGACAGGGGTGTTGGGATGAACACTGAAGCTTTCTTT. Its protein product is CASSERDRGVGMNTEAFF.